The T cell receptor (beta chain) under discussion was sequenced for a study of blood T cell repertoires in COVID-19. Study background: COVID-19 samples, acute and convalescent, were from the United States, Italy and Spain.

This clone was seen a single time. Those enrolled, adults aged roughly 18 to 89 years, came from 24 US areas. Shortly before study entry, within 2 weeks, exposed participants had met a COVID-19 case. As handled by the study authors: Amplification with reference gene primers provided the estimates of nucleated cell counts. Sequencing used immunoSEQ multiplex PCR; TCRdb keeps in-frame clones, though not all of them. The V and J calls and clone size come from that table; D and trimming were worked out from the DNA. The table lists around 190,000 clones, 84% of them singletons, with about 3.3% in the top ten. This TCR came from a woman aged 25 to 39 who had been exposed to COVID-19. The specimen sequenced was PBMCs or T cells enriched from blood (not recorded which).

The CDR3 DNA is TGTGCCAGCAGCTTCAGTAATCAGCCCCAGCATTTT. Residues: CASSFSNQPQHF. J is TRBJ1-5 and V is TRBV7-9; D call uncertain. Germline lookup yields CDR1 SEHNR and CDR2 FQNEAQ (reference sequence). V lost 3 bases and J lost 4, with 4 bases in between. The CDR3 contains 12 residues.